A selection of T cell receptor beta chains follows, all from one sample in a study of CD8 T cells in Susac syndrome. TCRdb called the immunoSEQ multiplex PCR reads again in MiXCR, with one record for every CDR3 protein. Among 180,000 or so distinct CDR3 sequences listed, nearly 97% were seen once. Sequencing used CD4+ T cells from PBMCs. All receptors come from a human donor with multiple sclerosis. Each CDR3 is given with its conserved first and last residue. A D gene is named only where the DNA matches it firmly. The size entry is marked missing in some rows and otherwise reads once, few, many or a size class.

J: TRBJ2-5; size: NA; D: TRBD2; V: TRBV20-1; CDR3: CSAPQAGTSGGETQYF; DNA: TGCAGTGCTCCGCAGGCCGGGACTAGCGGGGGGGAGACCCAGTACTTC
J: TRBJ1-2; size: NA; D: NA; V: TRBV7-9; CDR3: CASSIRDGYTF; DNA: TGTGCCAGCAGCATACGGGATGGCTACACCTTC
J: TRBJ2-7; size: NA; D: NA; V: TRBV2; CDR3: CASSEIDRSDEQYF; DNA: TGTGCCAGCAGTGAAATAGACAGGTCTGACGAGCAGTACTTC
J: TRBJ1-6; size: NA; D: NA; V: TRBV2; CDR3: CASTTEFPYNSPLHF; DNA: TGTGCCAGCACTACGGAATTCCCCTATAATTCACCCCTCCACTTT
J: TRBJ2-4; size: NA; D: NA; V: TRBV30; CDR3: CAWSVGTAGNIQYF; DNA: TGTGCCTGGAGTGTCGGGACCGCCGGAAACATTCAGTACTTC
J: TRBJ2-1; size: NA; D: TRBD2; V: TRBV29-1; CDR3: CSVEDRVGREQFF; DNA: TGCAGCGTTGAAGATCGCGTCGGGAGGGAACAGTTCTTC
J: TRBJ2-1; size: NA; D: NA; V: TRBV18; CDR3: CASSPQRFGNEQFF; DNA: TGTGCCAGCTCACCCCAGAGGTTCGGCAATGAGCAGTTCTTC
J: TRBJ2-4; size: NA; D: NA; V: TRBV5-4; CDR3: CASSLQNIQYF; DNA: TGTGCCAGCAGCCTGCAAAACATTCAGTACTTC
J: TRBJ1-1; size: once; D: NA; V: TRBV15; CDR3: CATSREPSPMNTEAFF; DNA: TGTGCCACCAGCAGAGAACCTTCACCTATGAACACTGAAGCTTTCTTT
J: TRBJ2-2; size: NA; D: TRBD1; V: TRBV12-3/TRBV12-4; CDR3: CASSRRTGPTGELFF; DNA: TGTGCCAGCAGTAGACGGACAGGGCCCACCGGGGAGCTGTTTTTT
J: TRBJ1-4; size: NA; D: NA; V: TRBV20-1; CDR3: CSARLGQGSEKLFF; DNA: TGCAGTGCTAGATTGGGGCAGGGTAGCGAAAAACTGTTTTTT
J: TRBJ2-1; size: NA; D: NA; V: TRBV6-5; CDR3: CASSLDPSYNEQFF; DNA: TGTGCCAGCAGTTTGGACCCGTCCTACAATGAGCAGTTCTTC
J: TRBJ2-3; size: NA; D: NA; V: TRBV29-1; CDR3: CSGRKGADTQYF; DNA: TGCAGCGGTAGGAAGGGTGCAGATACGCAGTATTTT
J: TRBJ1-5; size: NA; D: NA; V: TRBV27; CDR3: CASSLRSSNQPQHF; DNA: TGTGCCAGCAGTTTGAGGAGTAGCAATCAGCCCCAGCATTTT
J: TRBJ2-7; size: NA; D: TRBD2; V: TRBV30; CDR3: CAWSFPGLRPLEQYF; DNA: TGTGCCTGGAGCTTCCCGGGACTAAGACCTCTTGAGCAGTACTTC
J: TRBJ2-7; size: NA; D: NA; V: TRBV20-1; CDR3: CSARGLPGDEQYF; DNA: TGCAGTGCTAGAGGTCTCCCGGGCGACGAGCAGTACTTC
J: TRBJ1-2; size: NA; D: NA; V: TRBV5-6; CDR3: CASSLRAAATNNYGYTF; DNA: TGTGCCAGCAGCTTGCGCGCCGCAGCGACTAATAACTATGGCTACACCTTC
J: TRBJ2-1; size: NA; D: NA; V: TRBV20-1; CDR3: CSARAKSYHEQFF; DNA: TGCAGTGCTAGAGCCAAGTCTTACCATGAGCAGTTCTTC
J: TRBJ1-5; size: NA; D: NA; V: TRBV20-1; CDR3: CSARSSQGNKPQHF; DNA: TGCAGTGCTCGTTCCTCCCAGGGTAATAAGCCCCAGCATTTT
J: TRBJ2-1; size: NA; D: NA; V: TRBV12-3/TRBV12-4; CDR3: CATALSYNEQFF; DNA: TGTGCCACCGCCCTCTCCTACAATGAGCAGTTCTTC
J: TRBJ1-2; size: NA; D: NA; V: TRBV12-3/TRBV12-4; CDR3: CASSQGQLGFTF; DNA: TGTGCCAGCAGCCAAGGACAGCTAGGCTTCACCTTC
J: TRBJ1-2; size: NA; D: NA; V: TRBV4-1; CDR3: CASSQLRVSGYTF; DNA: TGCGCCAGCAGCCAATTACGTGTGAGTGGCTACACCTTC
J: TRBJ1-2; size: once; D: TRBD1; V: TRBV29-1; CDR3: CSVAGTDYGYTF; DNA: TGCAGCGTTGCGGGGACAGACTATGGCTACACCTTC
J: TRBJ2-3; size: NA; D: NA; V: TRBV30; CDR3: CAWSVRPAGPDTQYF; DNA: TGTGCCTGGAGTGTCCGTCCGGCGGGCCCAGATACGCAGTATTTT
J: TRBJ2-3; size: once; D: NA; V: TRBV7-2; CDR3: CASSVRGTQYF; DNA: TGTGCCAGCAGCGTTAGGGGTACGCAGTATTTT
J: TRBJ1-1; size: NA; D: NA; V: TRBV30; CDR3: CAWTLRGGTEAFF; DNA: TGTGCCTGGACCCTTCGAGGGGGCACTGAAGCTTTCTTT
J: TRBJ1-2; size: once; D: TRBD1; V: TRBV29-1; CDR3: CSVRQGGAYGYTF; DNA: TGCAGCGTTCGACAGGGGGGAGCCTATGGCTACACCTTC
J: TRBJ1-5; size: NA; D: NA; V: TRBV20-1; CDR3: CSARTTGQPQHF; DNA: TGCAGTGCTAGAACTACAGGTCAGCCCCAGCATTTT
J: TRBJ1-1; size: NA; D: NA; V: TRBV25-1; CDR3: CASSEYLANTEAFF; DNA: TGTGCCAGCAGTGAATATCTAGCGAACACTGAAGCTTTCTTT
J: TRBJ1-4; size: NA; D: NA; V: TRBV4-2; CDR3: CASSQAATLSEKLFF; DNA: TGTGCCAGCAGCCAAGCCGCAACACTCAGTGAAAAACTGTTTTTT
J: TRBJ2-7; size: NA; D: NA; V: TRBV7-2; CDR3: CASSLGGDEQYF; DNA: TGTGCCAGCAGCTTAGGGGGGGACGAGCAGTACTTC
J: TRBJ1-5; size: few; D: TRBD1; V: TRBV20-1; CDR3: CSAATGVNQPQHF; DNA: TGCAGTGCTGCCACAGGGGTTAATCAGCCCCAGCATTTT
J: TRBJ2-5; size: once; D: NA; V: TRBV11-2; CDR3: CASSRYPKGLRETQYF; DNA: TGTGCCAGCAGCCGTTACCCCAAGGGACTGCGGGAGACCCAGTACTTC
J: TRBJ1-1; size: NA; D: NA; V: TRBV20-1; CDR3: CSAREGPNTEAFF; DNA: TGCAGTGCTAGAGAGGGGCCGAACACTGAAGCTTTCTTT
J: TRBJ2-5; size: NA; D: NA; V: TRBV20-1; CDR3: CSARGPGLQETQYF; DNA: TGCAGTGCTAGAGGACCGGGACTTCAAGAGACCCAGTACTTC
J: TRBJ1-1; size: NA; D: TRBD1; V: TRBV20-1; CDR3: CSAKTGGGEAFF; DNA: TGCAGTGCTAAAACAGGGGGAGGTGAAGCTTTCTTT
J: TRBJ2-5; size: NA; D: NA; V: TRBV25-1; CDR3: CASSAETRRRETQYF; DNA: TGTGCCAGCAGTGCCGAGACTAGGCGTAGGGAGACCCAGTACTTC
J: TRBJ2-5; size: NA; D: TRBD2; V: TRBV3-1; CDR3: CASSQVAGVETQYF; DNA: TGTGCCAGCAGCCAAGTAGCGGGGGTGGAGACCCAGTACTTC
J: TRBJ2-3; size: NA; D: NA; V: TRBV7-9; CDR3: CASSTPVPSGDTQYF; DNA: TGTGCCAGCAGCACCCCCGTTCCCAGCGGAGATACGCAGTATTTT
J: TRBJ2-2; size: NA; D: TRBD1; V: TRBV28; CDR3: CASSSGRGPPGELFF; DNA: TGTGCCAGCAGTTCGGGCAGGGGGCCGCCCGGGGAGCTGTTTTTT
J: TRBJ1-4; size: NA; D: NA; V: TRBV7-9; CDR3: CASSPRSPTNEKLFF; DNA: TGTGCCAGCAGCCCTCGGTCCCCAACTAATGAAAAACTGTTTTTT